The 8 T cell receptor beta chains in this list originate from one sample, sequenced in a study of T cell clonality in common variable immunodeficiency. Data came from immunoSEQ multiplex PCR; TCRdb stores just in-frame clones and leaves some out. Recorded here are approximately 52,000 clones, none singletons. Material for sequencing was peripheral blood mononuclear cells. The receptors stem from a person aged 18-70 years in good health.

This CDR3 is CASSLSGISPLHF. CDR3 bases read: TGCGCCAGCAGCTTGTCAGGCATCTCACCC. V usage is TRBV5-1 and J usage is TRBJ1-6; D is undetermined. The CDR3 extends 3 residues past the end of the read, so its final part is completed from the germline J gene. Between the trimmed V and J ends, which lost 1 base and 10 bases, there was a span of 9 bases. Germline V gene lookup returns CDR1 SGHRS and CDR2 YFSETQ. The CDR3 is 13 residues long.

Comments on this clone: The CDR3 extends 3 residues past the end of the read, so its final part is completed from the germline J gene. The V and J genes are TRBV7-2 and TRBJ2-7; weak D call: TRBD1 (5 bases). Germline V gene sequence: CDR1 SGHTA, CDR2 FQGNSA. V was cut by 5 bases and J by 0 bases, with 8 bases left in between. CDR3 length: 13 amino acids. CDR3 DNA (partial): TGTGCCAGCAGCGCCGACAGCTCCTACGAG. Translating gives CASSADSSYE. The whole CDR3 region reads CASSADSSYEQYF.

At least ten counts were recorded for this clone. The read is 3 residues too short to cover the CDR3 end, so that end is filled in from the germline J gene. The chain employs TRBV11-2 and TRBJ1-3; 9 bases align to TRBD1. Unmatched junction bases numbered 3, after V lost 5 bases and J lost 1 base. This CDR3 is 15 amino acids long. From germline, CDR1 is SGHAT and CDR2 FQNNGV. The CDR3 sequence is CASSTGTGSGNTIYF. CDR3 bases read: TGTGCCAGCAGCACAGGGACAGGGTCTGGAAACACC.

At least ten counts were recorded for this clone. The read stops 3 residues short of the end of the CDR3; the missing end is completed from the germline J gene. The chain uses TRBV20-1 and TRBJ1-1; 8 bases are shared with TRBD1. Per germline, CDR1 DFQATT and CDR2 SNEGSKA (reference sequence). The CDR3 runs to 13 residues. The V segment lost 6 bases and the J segment 1 base; nucleotides outside the gene matches: 4. The CDR3 DNA, read in part, is TGCAGTGCGGGGGGGACAGGGAACACTGAA. Protein: CSAGGTGNTE. The whole CDR3 sequence is CSAGGTGNTEAFF.

This clone has more than one count but fewer than ten. The read falls 3 residues short of the CDR3 end, and the missing part is taken from the germline J gene. The rearrangement joins TRBV2 to TRBJ1-5; 9 nucleotides agree with TRBD1. There are 16 residues in the CDR3. V lost 5 bases and J lost 1; bases outside the gene matches: 6. Germline V gives CDR1 SNHLY, CDR2 FYNNEI. This CDR3 is CASSLFGTGSNQPQHF. The CDR3 bases that were read are TGTGCCAGCAGTCTATTCGGGACAGGGAGCAATCAGCCC.

At least ten counts were recorded for this clone. Sequencing ends 3 residues short of the CDR3 end; the germline J gene provides the rest. V usage is TRBV10-3 and J usage is TRBJ2-2; 15 bases map to TRBD2. V was pared by 2 bases and J by 2 bases, with 3 bases of the junction left unmatched. CDR3 length: 18 residues. Germline V gene data show CDR1 as ENHRY and CDR2 as SYGVKD. The CDR3: CAISEGTSGRSNTGELFF. The covered CDR3 bases are TGTGCCATCAGTGAGGGGACTAGCGGGAGGTCTAACACCGGGGAG.

About this clone: This may come from a read error, since a much larger clone is one base off. The read stops 3 residues short of the end of the CDR3; the missing end is completed from the germline J gene. V gene TRBV7-6 combines with J gene TRBJ2-3; 7 bases map to TRBD2. The CDR3 runs to 16 residues. The germline CDR1 and CDR2 sequences are SGHVS and FNYEAQ. The CDR3 loop is CATSLGVAGVSDTQYF. The part of the CDR3 DNA that was read is TGTGCCACCAGCTTAGGGGTGGCGGGAGTCTCGGATACG.

This clone was counted at least ten times. The read terminates 3 residues before the CDR3 end, so the remaining end is supplied by the germline J gene. J is TRBJ2-5 and V is TRBV13, with D perhaps TRBD2 (5 bases). Germline CDR1 is PRHDT and CDR2 is FYEKMQ (reference sequence). The CDR3 extends over 18 amino acids. V was trimmed by 5 bases and J by 2 bases, leaving 24 bases between them. CDR3 DNA, as far as it was read: TGTGCCAGCAGCATCCGCCCTTGGTTCGGCGGGCGTCAAGAGACC. Its translation: CASSIRPWFGGRQET. The complete CDR3 protein is CASSIRPWFGGRQETQYF.